This note documents a single T cell receptor beta chain sequence. Its antigen is not known. The data were taken from a study of vaccination and CD4 T cells after COVID-19. Treatment of the sample: approximately nine-day PBMC culture with coronavirus spike peptide pools or control peptides (ViraFEST assay). This CDR3 region has 13 residues. V lost 7 bases and J 5 bases, leaving 12 bases between the germline ends. Germline-derived CDR1 and CDR2 are WNHNN and SYGVQD (reference sequence). Oncomine TCR Beta short-read sequencing was applied to DNA from cultured CD4+ T cells. Each CDR3 protein is one row after TCRdb ran MiXCR on the PCR reads. The table has fewer than 9,500 distinct CDR3 sequences, about 47% seen once; the top ten hold 30% to 35%.

The chain employs TRBV10-1 and TRBJ2-1; D not resolved. The sequenced material came from CD4+ T cells from blood, cultured in vitro. This clonotype was sampled from a human donor who had recovered from COVID-19. The CDR3 sequence: CASTPTRNNEQFF. In nucleotides, the CDR3 is TGCGCCAGCACTCCGACAAGAAACAATGAGCAGTTCTTC.